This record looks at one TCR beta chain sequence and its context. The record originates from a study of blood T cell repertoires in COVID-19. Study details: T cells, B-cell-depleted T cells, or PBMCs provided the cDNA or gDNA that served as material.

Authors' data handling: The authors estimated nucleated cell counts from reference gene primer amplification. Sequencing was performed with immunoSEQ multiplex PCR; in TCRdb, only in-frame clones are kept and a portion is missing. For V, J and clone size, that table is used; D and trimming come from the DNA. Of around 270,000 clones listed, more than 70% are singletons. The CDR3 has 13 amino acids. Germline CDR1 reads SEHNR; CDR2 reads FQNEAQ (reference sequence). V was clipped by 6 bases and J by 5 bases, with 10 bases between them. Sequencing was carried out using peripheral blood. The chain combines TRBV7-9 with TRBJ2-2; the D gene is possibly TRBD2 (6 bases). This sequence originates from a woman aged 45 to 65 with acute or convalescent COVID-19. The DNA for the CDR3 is TGTGCCAGCAGACCCGGACTAACCGGGGAGCTGTTTTTT. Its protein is CASRPGLTGELFF.